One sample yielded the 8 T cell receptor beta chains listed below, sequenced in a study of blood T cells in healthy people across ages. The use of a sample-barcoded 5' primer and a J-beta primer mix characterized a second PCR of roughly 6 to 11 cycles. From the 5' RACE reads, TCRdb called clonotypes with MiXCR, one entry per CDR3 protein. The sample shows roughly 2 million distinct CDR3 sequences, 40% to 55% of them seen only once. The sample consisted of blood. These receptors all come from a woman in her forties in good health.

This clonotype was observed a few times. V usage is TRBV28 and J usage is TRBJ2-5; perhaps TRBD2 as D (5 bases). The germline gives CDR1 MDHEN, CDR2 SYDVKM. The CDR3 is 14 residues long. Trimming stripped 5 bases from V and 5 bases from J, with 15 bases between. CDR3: CASSPSEGYETQYF. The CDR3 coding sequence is TGTGCCAGCAGTCCCTCAGAGGGTTACGAGACCCAGTACTTC.

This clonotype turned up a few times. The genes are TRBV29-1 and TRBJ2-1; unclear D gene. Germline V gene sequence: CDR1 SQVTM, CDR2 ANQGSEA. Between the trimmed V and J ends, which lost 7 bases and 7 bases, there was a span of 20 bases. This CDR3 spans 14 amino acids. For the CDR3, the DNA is TGCAGCGCGCTTGGAGCGTCGGGTAAAAATGAGCAGTTCTTC. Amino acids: CSALGASGKNEQFF.

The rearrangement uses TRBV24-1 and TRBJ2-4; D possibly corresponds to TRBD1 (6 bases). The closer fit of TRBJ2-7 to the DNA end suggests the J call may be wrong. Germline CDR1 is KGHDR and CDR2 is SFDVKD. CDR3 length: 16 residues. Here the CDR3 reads CATSDSGDNQDHEQYF. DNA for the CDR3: TGTGCCACCAGTGATTCAGGGGATAACCAAGACCACGAGCAGTACTTC.

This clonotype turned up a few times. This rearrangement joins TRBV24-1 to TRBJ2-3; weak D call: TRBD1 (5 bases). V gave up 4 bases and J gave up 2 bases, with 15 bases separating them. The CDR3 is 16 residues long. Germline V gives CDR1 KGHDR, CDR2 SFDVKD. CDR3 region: CATSELDSFHTDTQYF. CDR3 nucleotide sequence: TGTGCCACCAGTGAGCTCGACAGTTTTCACACAGATACGCAGTATTTT.

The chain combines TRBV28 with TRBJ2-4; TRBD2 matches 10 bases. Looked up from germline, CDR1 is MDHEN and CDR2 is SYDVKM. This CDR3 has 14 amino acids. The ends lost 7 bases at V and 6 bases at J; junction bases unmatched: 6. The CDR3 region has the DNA TGTGCCAGCATCGCTAGCGGGGGTATAAACATTCAGTACTTC. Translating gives CASIASGGINIQYF.

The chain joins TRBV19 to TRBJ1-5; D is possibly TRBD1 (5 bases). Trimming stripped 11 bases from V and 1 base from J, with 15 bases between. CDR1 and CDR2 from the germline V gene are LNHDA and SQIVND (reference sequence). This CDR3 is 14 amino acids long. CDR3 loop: CASRGGVSNQPQHF. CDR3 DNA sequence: TGTGCCTCAAGGGGAGGGGTCAGCAATCAGCCCCAGCATTTT. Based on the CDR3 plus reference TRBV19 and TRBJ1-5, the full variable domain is DGGITQSPKYLFRKEGQNVTLSCEQNLNHDAMYWYRQDPGQGLRLIYYSQIVNDFQKGDIAEGYSVSREKKESFPLTVTSAQKNPTAFYLCASRGGVSNQPQHFGDGTRLSIL.

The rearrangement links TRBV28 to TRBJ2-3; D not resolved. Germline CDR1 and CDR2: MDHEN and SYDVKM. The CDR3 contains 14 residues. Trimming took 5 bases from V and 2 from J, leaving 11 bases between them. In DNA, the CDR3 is TGTGCCAGCAGTGGGTCGGATACCACAGATACGCAGTATTTT. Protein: CASSGSDTTDTQYF.

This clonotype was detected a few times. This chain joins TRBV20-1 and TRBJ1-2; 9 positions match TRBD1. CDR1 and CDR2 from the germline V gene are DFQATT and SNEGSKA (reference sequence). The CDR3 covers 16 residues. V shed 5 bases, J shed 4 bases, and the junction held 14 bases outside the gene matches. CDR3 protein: CSADSEDRGRSYGYTF. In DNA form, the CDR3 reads TGCAGTGCTGACTCCGAGGACAGGGGCCGCAGCTATGGCTACACCTTC.